Here is one T cell receptor (beta chain) with its context. This entry belongs to a study of blood T cell repertoires in COVID-19. Study-wide context: PBMCs, B-cell-depleted T cells, or T cells provided the cDNA or gDNA that made up the material.

Cohorts were based on clinical histories the participants reported. The recovered donors of Cohort 3 showed two negative PCRs, clearance, or symptom resolution. In the original workflow: Nucleated cell number was recorded as an estimate derived from reference gene primer amplification. Assay used: immunoSEQ multiplex PCR; TCRdb lists only in-frame clones, some missing. That table is the source of V, J and clone size, and D and trimming were worked out from the DNA. The sample lists about 150,000 clones, around 80% seen once, with around 7% in the top ten. Sequenced sample: PBMCs or T cells enriched from blood (not recorded which). This receptor was obtained from a man in his fifties or sixties who had recovered from COVID-19.

CDR3 region: CATSDLQGATDTQYF. The CDR3 bases are TGTGCCACCAGTGATTTACAGGGGGCCACAGATACGCAGTATTTT. The V and J genes are TRBV24-1 and TRBJ2-3; 9 nucleotides agree with TRBD1. The germline CDR1 and CDR2 sequences are KGHDR and SFDVKD. There are 15 residues in the CDR3. V gave up 1 base and J gave up 2 bases; unmatched junction bases: 0.